This T cell receptor (beta chain) was retrieved from a study of T cell changes during pregnancy in multiple sclerosis (dated by TCRdb to between 2017 and 2020). Broadly, across the study: In women with multiple sclerosis, the researchers looked at how the T cell repertoire shifted as pregnancy progressed.

The germline V gene sets CDR1 to SQVTM and CDR2 to ANQGSEA. Taken from cysteine to phenylalanine, the CDR3 has 13 residues. The DNA shown is the 39-base CDR3, in frame from base 1. V gives up 4 bases and J gives up 7 bases, and the segment between their germline ends measures 14 bases. Library generation was performed with the immunoSEQ multiplex PCR assay. In its TCRdb copy, this immuneACCESS table keeps in-frame sequences only and misses some clones. Where compared with another copy, unresolved V genes explain less than half of these, and the others have no known cause. The sample profile shows just over 90,000 clones; 90% to 95% of them were found once. Under 2% of the sample rests with the top ten. In regard to this clone: This clone's antigen is unknown. One base away there is no much larger clone; base qualities are not given.

This TCR derives from a female donor in good health, enrolled as a control in a pregnancy study. This chain is built from TRBV29-1 and TRBJ1-5, with the D gene not confidently named. The sequencing here drew on peripheral blood, taken after pregnancy. Here is the DNA: TGCAGCGTTGTGGCCAGCCCGGGGCAGCCCCAGCATTTT. Translation gives CSVVASPGQPQHF.